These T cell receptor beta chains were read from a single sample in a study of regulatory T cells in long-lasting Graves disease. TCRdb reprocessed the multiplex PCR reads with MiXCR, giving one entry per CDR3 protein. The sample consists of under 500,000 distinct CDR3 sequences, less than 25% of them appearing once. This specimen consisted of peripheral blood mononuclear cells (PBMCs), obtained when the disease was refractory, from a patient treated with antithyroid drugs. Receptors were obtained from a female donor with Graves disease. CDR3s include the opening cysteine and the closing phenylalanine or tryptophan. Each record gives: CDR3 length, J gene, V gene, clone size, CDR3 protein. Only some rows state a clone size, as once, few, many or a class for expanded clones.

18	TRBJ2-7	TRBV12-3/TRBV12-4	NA	CASTTITLGTSGSYEQYF
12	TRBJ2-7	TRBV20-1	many	CSASGNGYEQYF
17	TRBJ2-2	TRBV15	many	CATSRDLQGINPGELFF
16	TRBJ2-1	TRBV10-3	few	CAISESAGTTYNEQFF
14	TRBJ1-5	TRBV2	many	CASSEKPGAQPQHF
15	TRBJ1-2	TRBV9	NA	CASSVVDRPNYGYAF
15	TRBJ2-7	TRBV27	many	CASSLLAGGAHEQYF
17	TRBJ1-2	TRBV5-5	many	CASSLLTESELGYGYTF
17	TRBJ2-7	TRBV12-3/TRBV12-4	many	CASSLGMGLAGVREQYF
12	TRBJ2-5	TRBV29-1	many	CSVEGGSKTQYF
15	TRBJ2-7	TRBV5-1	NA	CASSPTGSLFDEQYF